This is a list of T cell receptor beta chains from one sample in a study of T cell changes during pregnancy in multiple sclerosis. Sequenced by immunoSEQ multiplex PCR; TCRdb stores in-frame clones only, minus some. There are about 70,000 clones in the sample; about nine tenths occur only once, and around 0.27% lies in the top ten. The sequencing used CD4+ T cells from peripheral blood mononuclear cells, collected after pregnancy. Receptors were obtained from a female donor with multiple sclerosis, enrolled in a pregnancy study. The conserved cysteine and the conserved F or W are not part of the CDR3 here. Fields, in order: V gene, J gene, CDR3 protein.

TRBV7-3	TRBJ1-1	ASSLTRDRWNTEAF
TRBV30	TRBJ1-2	AWTVQPQGGYT
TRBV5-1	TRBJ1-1	ASSNGVVNTEAF
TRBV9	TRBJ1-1	ASSLTIGVNTEAF
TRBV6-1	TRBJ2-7	ASSEMRYEQY
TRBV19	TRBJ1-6	ASRPRSGPHNSPLH
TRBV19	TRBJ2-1	ASSIGRGDEQF
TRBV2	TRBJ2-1	ASKGTSGRDNEQF
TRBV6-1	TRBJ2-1	ASSEPGQPHNEQF
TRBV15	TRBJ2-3	ATSRDRGSADTQY
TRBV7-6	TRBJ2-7	ASSLVAGDEQY
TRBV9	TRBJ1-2	ASSVGQGAFGYT
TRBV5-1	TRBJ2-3	ASSVTRADTQY
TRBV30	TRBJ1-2	AWSVGGFEGYT
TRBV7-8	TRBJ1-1	ASSSRTGNTEAF
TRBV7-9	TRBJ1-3	ASSFSSSGNTIY
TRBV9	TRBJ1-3	ASSVDPPTGPGNTIY
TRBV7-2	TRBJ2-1	ASSLEGGYNNEQF
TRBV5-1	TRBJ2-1	ASSLFGGTSVDNEQF
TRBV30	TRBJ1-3	AWKVGDGNTIY
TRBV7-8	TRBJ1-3	ASSVSNKYRAGGNTIY
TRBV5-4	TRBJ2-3	ASSRDREGTQY
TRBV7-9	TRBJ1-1	ASSPPDRMNTEAF
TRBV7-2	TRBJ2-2	ASSSYSGGAGGELF
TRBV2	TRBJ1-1	ASSEDVPGHGMNTEAF
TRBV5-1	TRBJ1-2	ASRPGQDFYGYT
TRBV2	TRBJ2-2	ASSIDRGRTGELF
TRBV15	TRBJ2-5	ATSRGSGGGETQY
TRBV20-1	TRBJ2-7	SARPDYEQY
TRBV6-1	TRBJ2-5	ASSESQVQETQY
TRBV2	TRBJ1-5	ASSEDSLRNQPQH
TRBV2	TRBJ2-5	ASSESLAVAAY
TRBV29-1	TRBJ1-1	SVRTETEAF
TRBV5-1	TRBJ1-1	ASSRDGRGTEAF
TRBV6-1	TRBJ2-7	ASTEQFPSYEQY
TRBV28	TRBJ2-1	ASIESGAGGMNEQF
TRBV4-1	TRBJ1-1	ASSPHTGTGDTEAF
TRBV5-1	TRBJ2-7	ASSFFPGTRGPYEQY
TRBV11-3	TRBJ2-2	ASSPLAGDNTGELF
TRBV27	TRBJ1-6	ASSSLQGVSSPLH
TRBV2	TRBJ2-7	ASSPDRFSYEQY
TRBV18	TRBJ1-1	ASSPGQASNTEAF
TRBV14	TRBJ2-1	ASSQGLAERLYNEQF
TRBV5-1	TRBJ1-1	ASSFRDRGNTEAF
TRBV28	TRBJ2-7	ASSAGTLYEQY
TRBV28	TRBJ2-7	ASSTLKWEDEQY
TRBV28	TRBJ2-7	ASSYPPSSYEQY